The 18 T cell receptor beta chains presented below share a single source sample, sequenced in a study of tumor and adjacent non-tumor tissue in lung cancer. This sample's RNA came from whole unsorted tissue. This non-tumor lung sample came from over 3 cm beyond the tumor edge. A modified ARM-PCR protocol with three rounds of nested PCR amplified TCRbeta. TCRdb reprocessed the multiplex PCR reads via MiXCR and lists one record per CDR3 protein. The top ten clones hold around 19% of a sample with 45,000 or so distinct CDR3 sequences, approximately 60% of them seen once. Sequencing was carried out using distant non-tumor lung tissue. These receptors originate from a woman aged 40 to 49 with non-small cell lung cancer.

This clonotype was observed a single time. The chain joins TRBV20-1 to TRBJ1-2; maybe TRBD1 (5 bases). CDR1 and CDR2 from the germline V gene are DFQATT and SNEGSKA (reference sequence). Trimming removed 2 bases from V and 2 bases from J, with 12 bases in between. The CDR3 is 14 amino acids. The CDR3 reads CSARRRGCNYGYTF. CDR3 DNA sequence: TGCAGTGCTAGAAGGAGGGGCTGCAACTATGGCTACACCTTC.

As to this clonotype: A much larger clone differs from this one at a single base, so this may be a read error. The CDR3 does not end in the conserved phenylalanine or tryptophan, so this is likely a read error. The chain has TRBV25-1 and TRBJ2-7, with D possibly TRBD1 on 5 matching bases. The germline V gene encodes CDR1 MGHDK and CDR2 SYGVNS. V was clipped by 2 bases and J by 3 bases, with 11 bases between them. The CDR3 contains 14 residues. CDR3 sequence: CASSEGAKSYEQYC. The CDR3 DNA follows: TGTGCCAGCAGTGAAGGGGCTAAAAGCTACGAGCAGTACTGC.

This chain uses TRBV11-2 with TRBJ2-5; D gene ambiguous. The V gene's germline CDR1 is SGHAT and CDR2 FQNNGV. The CDR3 has 12 residues. CDR3 amino acids: CESSLVQETQYF. DNA of the CDR3: TGTGAAAGCAGCTTAGTTCAAGAGACCCAGTACTTC.

For this clonotype: Relative to the germline gene, one junction end is altered; a read error may explain this. The CDR3 DNA reads as TGCACCAGCAACCGGGAGGGTCGGAGCGTGGAGCTGTTTTTT. It yields the protein CTSNREGRSVELFF. The chain joins TRBV10-2 to TRBJ2-2; 8 bases agree with TRBD2. Germline CDR1 and CDR2: WSHSY and SAAADI. This CDR3 spans 14 amino acids.

The chain carries TRBV13 and TRBJ1-4; D not certain. This CDR3 is 14 amino acids long. With 11 bases removed from V and 3 bases from J, the gap between germline ends came to 16 bases. CDR1 is PRHDT, CDR2 FYEKMQ, per germline (reference sequence). Here the CDR3 reads CAGSLRTSNEKLFF. The CDR3 DNA sequence: TGTGCCGGTAGCCTCCGGACTTCTAATGAAAAACTGTTTTTT.

This clonotype appeared a single time. The genes are TRBV6-6 and TRBJ1-5; 7 bases line up with TRBD1. The CDR3 totals 17 residues. CDR1 is MNHNY, CDR2 SVGAGI, per germline (reference sequence). Trimming cost V 5 bases and J 4 bases; bases outside gene matches: 14. The CDR3 here is CASSQPDMGQINQPQHF. In DNA, the CDR3 is TGTGCCAGCAGTCAGCCGGATATGGGACAGATTAATCAGCCCCAGCATTTT.

This clonotype was observed many times. The V gene is TRBV29-1, the J gene TRBJ1-1, with 9 nucleotides matching TRBD1. Germline V gene lookup returns CDR1 SQVTM and CDR2 ANQGSEA. J lost 11 bases, V lost 7 bases, and 11 bases had no gene match. The CDR3 is 12 residues long. The CDR3 nucleotides are TGCAGCGCGGAACAGGGGGCGCGTGCGGCTTTCTTT. Its translation: CSAEQGARAAFF.

This clonotype was detected only a few times. The rearrangement uses TRBV27 and TRBJ1-2; D is perhaps TRBD1 (6 bases). The germline gives CDR1 MNHEY, CDR2 SMNVEV (reference sequence). V shed 2 bases and J shed 0 bases, with 16 bases lying between them. CDR3 length: 17 amino acids. The CDR3 region is CASSLSRGRGPNYGYTF. Here the CDR3 DNA reads TGTGCCAGCAGTTTAAGTCGGGGCAGGGGCCCTAACTATGGCTACACCTTC.

A remark on this clonotype: The conserved final phenylalanine or tryptophan is absent from the CDR3, which likely points to a read error. The chain recombines TRBV19 with TRBJ2-3; D ambiguous. Trimming removed 11 bases at V and 1 base at J, with 19 bases between. Germline lookup yields CDR1 LNHDA and CDR2 SQIVND (reference sequence). The CDR3 contains 15 residues. The CDR3 DNA follows: TGTGCCGTCCGACCAGGATTTTCGGGCACAGATACGCAGTATTCT. This sequence encodes CAVRPGFSGTDTQYS.

Regarding this clonotype: The junction shows a germline mismatch at one end, possibly a read error. The chain recombines TRBV29-1 with TRBJ2-1, with unresolved D. The CDR3 spans 14 residues. Germline V gene data show CDR1 as SQVTM and CDR2 as ANQGSEA. The CDR3 region has the DNA TGCAGCGTTGAAGACCCTCGGACCTACAAAGAGCAGTTCTTC. It yields the protein CSVEDPRTYKEQFF.

Turning to this clonotype: A junction boundary mismatches the germline segment, possibly from a read error. The chain combines TRBV24-1 with TRBJ2-1; maybe TRBD2 (5 bases). The germline CDR1 and CDR2 sequences are KGHDR and SFDVKD. This CDR3 is built from 18 residues. The CDR3: CVTSDSYLASAQYNEQFF. CDR3 bases: TGTGTCACCAGTGATTCTTACTTAGCGTCGGCACAATACAATGAGCAGTTCTTC.

This clonotype has just one count. Mismatch with germline at one junction end may stem from a read error. The genes are TRBV12-3 or TRBV12-4 and TRBJ2-7; 7 bases agree with TRBD2. The CDR3 has 16 residues. This CDR3 is CVSSFSQTSLSYEQYF. Here the CDR3 DNA reads TGTGTCAGCAGTTTTAGTCAGACTAGCCTAAGTTACGAGCAGTACTTC.

Regarding this clonotype: The conserved phenylalanine or tryptophan is not found at the CDR3 terminus, so this likely reflects a read error. This chain joins TRBV30 and TRBJ1-5; possible D gene TRBD1, 5 bases. This CDR3 has 15 amino acids. V was clipped by 2 bases and J by 4 bases, with 15 bases between them. The V gene's germline CDR1 is GTSNPN and CDR2 SVGIG (reference sequence). The CDR3 loop is CAWSTGTSGNQPQHS. The CDR3 DNA reads as TGTGCCTGGAGTACCGGGACGTCCGGGAATCAGCCCCAGCATTCT.

Of note for this clonotype: Just one base apart from a much larger clone, this may be a read error. V is TRBV10-3 and J is TRBJ2-1, with D possibly being TRBD2 (5 bases). CDR1 and CDR2 (germline): ENHRY, SYGVKD. The CDR3 consists of 15 residues. The CDR3 loop is CVISELRTSYNEQFF. CDR3 in DNA: TGTGTCATCAGTGAGTTGCGGACTTCCTACAATGAGCAGTTCTTC.

This clonotype is termed medium-sized. The CDR3 region has the DNA TGTGCCAGCAGTATACAGGGGGGCCGAATCCAAGAGACCCAGTACTTC. Translation: CASSIQGGRIQETQYF. The rearrangement uses TRBV11-2 and TRBJ2-5; 8 bases are shared with TRBD1. The CDR3 spans 16 residues. Germline lookup yields CDR1 SGHAT and CDR2 FQNNGV. J gave up 1 base and V 6 bases, and 10 bases lay outside the gene matches.

This clonotype has a handful of counts. The V call is TRBV28, the J call TRBJ1-5, with no clear D. This CDR3 contains 15 residues. The V and J ends lost 4 bases and 7 bases respectively, with 17 bases between them. CDR1 and CDR2 (germline): MDHEN, SYDVKM. CDR3 residues: CASSSAGRAEQPQHF. The CDR3 nucleotides read TGTGCCAGCAGTTCTGCGGGGAGGGCCGAGCAGCCCCAGCATTTT.

The J gene is TRBJ1-2, the V gene TRBV2; 8 bases match TRBD1. V shed 4 bases, J shed 5 bases, and the junction held 3 bases outside the gene matches. The CDR3 contains 13 residues. CDR1 is SNHLY, CDR2 FYNNEI, per germline. The CDR3 DNA reads TGTGCCAGCAGTGCGGACAGGGATTATGGCTACACCTTC. This translates into CASSADRDYGYTF.

With respect to this clonotype: The junction does not match germline at one end; this may be a read error. The V call is TRBV6-1, the J call TRBJ1-5, with unresolved D. CDR1 and CDR2 from the germline V gene are MNHNS and SASEGT. The CDR3 spans 15 residues. The CDR3 sequence is CACSDSKEVNQPQHF. The DNA of the CDR3 is TGTGCCTGCAGTGACTCGAAGGAGGTCAATCAGCCCCAGCATTTT.